This T cell receptor beta chain was captured by sequencing in a study of early stage breast cancer tumors (dated by TCRdb to 2016 to 2017). For the study in its entirety: Of the roughly 17 invasive breast tumors, roughly 12 were found to be estrogen receptor-positive, progesterone receptor-positive and HER2-negative. On average, each sample had roughly 10-fold read coverage. A total of about 2,800,000 templates, representing approximately 1,100,000 unique clonotypes, were detected across all samples. About 70% of the 12 ER+/PR+/HER2- tumors were invasive ductal carcinomas, while the other four were invasive lobular carcinomas. General conclusions and limits of the study: Greater similarity was observed between blood and normal breast repertoires than between blood and tumor repertoires, and tumor was distinguished from normal in most of the 16 patients when each tissue was compared with blood. Chain pairing and functional markers such as CD4, CD8 and FOXP3 were missed by bulk genomic DNA sequencing of unsorted cells. Enriched TCRB sequences shared across patients were found to be mostly commonly generated sequences that were unlikely to play an important role in the tumor microenvironment. Tumors showed around 2.5-fold higher T cell density and higher clonality than adjacent normal breast tissue. Because the cohort was small, a breakdown by tumor subtype could not be done.

The study profiled bulk TCR beta-chain repertoires in matched peripheral blood, tumor and adjacent normal breast tissue taken from fewer than 20 patients with early-stage breast cancer. Before surgery, roughly 4.5-10 mL of whole blood was collected into EDTA tubes and then processed within 2 hours. Peripheral blood mononuclear cells were isolated by Ficoll-Paque centrifugation in SepMate-50 tubes. PBMCs were cryopreserved in aliquots of roughly 1.8 to 4 million cells in approximately 90% FBS with about 10% DMSO and kept in liquid nitrogen. The Qiagen AllPrep DNA/RNA Mini kit was used for genomic DNA extraction. Each sample was amplified in two independent genomic DNA replicates, using about 0.47 ug for blood and around 1.5 ug for tumor or normal breast. TCRB sequencing of genomic DNA was carried out with the ImmunoSeq Intro kit according to the manufacturer's instructions. Multiplex PCR was run for roughly 29 cycles using proprietary primers and spike-in control sequences for absolute quantification. Single-end 150-bp reads were used to sequence an 87-bp fragment covering the CDR3 and the flanking V and J genes. Each lane of an Illumina MiSeq using version 3.0 chemistry carried seven multiplexed samples, with two replicates per sample. The authors processed their data as follows. The vendor's proprietary pipeline processed the raw data and merged both replicates into a single result for each sample. Productive rearrangements sharing the V-gene family, CDR3 amino acid sequence and J-gene segment were defined as clonotypes. Clonality was computed as 1 minus the normalized Shannon entropy (Pielou evenness) of TCRB abundances. To estimate T cell density, the total number of templates was divided by the input cell count, which was inferred from how much DNA went in. Recon was used with default parameters to estimate total repertoire diversity and clonality. A clonotype was considered tumor-enriched if its abundance in tumor exceeded 0.1% and was at least 32-fold higher than its abundance in normal breast. Imported from immuneACCESS, the table was reduced by TCRdb to in-frame sequences with V and J called. These copies leave out some clones; in studies compared against another copy, an unresolved V gene accounts for under half, and the cause of the remainder is not known. V and J calls and clone size are those listed in that table; D and trimming were worked out from the DNA. This sample comprises tens of thousands of clones, 80% of them detected only once. The ten biggest clones cover roughly 13% of the sample.

Inclusive of the bounding cysteine and phenylalanine, the CDR3 is 15 residues long. The DNA shown is the 45-base CDR3, in frame from base 1. V is cut by 2 bases and J by 6 bases, and the space between the germline ends is 17 bases. The germline V gene provides CDR1 SQVTM and CDR2 ANQGSEA. For this clone: Its antigen target is currently unknown. The sample holds no much larger clone one base away, and base qualities are not on file.

This sequence was found in a person aged 60 to 70 with breast cancer. Recombination linked TRBV29-1 to TRBJ2-1; a tentative D call is TRBD2 (5 bases match). The sequenced sample was blood. Here the CDR3 is given as CSVERLLGVGNEQFF. The DNA is TGCAGCGTTGAAAGACTCCTCGGGGTGGGCAATGAGCAGTTCTTC.